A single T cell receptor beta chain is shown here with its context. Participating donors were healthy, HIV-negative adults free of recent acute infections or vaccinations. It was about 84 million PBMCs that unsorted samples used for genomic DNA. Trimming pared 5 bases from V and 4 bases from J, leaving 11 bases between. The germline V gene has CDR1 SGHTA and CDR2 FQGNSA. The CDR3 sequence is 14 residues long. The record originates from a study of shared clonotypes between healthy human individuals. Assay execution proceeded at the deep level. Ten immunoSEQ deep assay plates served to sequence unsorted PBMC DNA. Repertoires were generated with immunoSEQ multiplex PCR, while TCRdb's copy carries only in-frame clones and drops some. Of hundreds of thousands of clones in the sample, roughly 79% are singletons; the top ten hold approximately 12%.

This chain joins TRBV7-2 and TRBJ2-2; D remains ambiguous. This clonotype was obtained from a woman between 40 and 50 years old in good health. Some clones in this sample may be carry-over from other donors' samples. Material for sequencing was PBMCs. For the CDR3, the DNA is TGTGCCAGCAGCCCTCGTGATAGCACCGGGGAGCTGTTTTTT. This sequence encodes CASSPRDSTGELFF. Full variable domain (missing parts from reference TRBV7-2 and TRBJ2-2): GAGVSQSPSNKVTEKGKDVELRCDPISGHTALYWYRQSLGQGLEFLIYFQGNSAPDKSGLPSDRFSAERTGGSVSTLTIQRTQQEDSAVYLCASSPRDSTGELFFGEGSRLTVL.